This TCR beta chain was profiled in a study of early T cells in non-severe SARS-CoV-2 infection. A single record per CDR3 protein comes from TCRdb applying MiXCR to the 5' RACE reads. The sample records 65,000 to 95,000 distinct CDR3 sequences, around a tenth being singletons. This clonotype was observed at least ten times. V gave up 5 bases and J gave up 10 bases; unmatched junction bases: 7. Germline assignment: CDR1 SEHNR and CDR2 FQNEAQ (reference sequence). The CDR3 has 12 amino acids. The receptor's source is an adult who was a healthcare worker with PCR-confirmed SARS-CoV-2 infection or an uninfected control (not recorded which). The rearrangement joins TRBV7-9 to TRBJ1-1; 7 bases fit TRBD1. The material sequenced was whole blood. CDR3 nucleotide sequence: TGTGCCAGCAGCGCAGGGACAGCTACAGCTTTCTTT. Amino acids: CASSAGTATAFF.